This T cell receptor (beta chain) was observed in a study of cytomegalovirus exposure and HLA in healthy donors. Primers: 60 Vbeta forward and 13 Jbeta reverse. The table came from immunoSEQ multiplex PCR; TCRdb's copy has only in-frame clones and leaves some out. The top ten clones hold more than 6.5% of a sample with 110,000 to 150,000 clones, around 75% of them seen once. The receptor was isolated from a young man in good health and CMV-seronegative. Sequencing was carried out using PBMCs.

CDR3 sequence (DNA): TGTGCCTGGAAGCGGGAGGGCACTGAAGCTTTCTTT. Its protein product is CAWKREGTEAFF. The chain employs TRBV30 and TRBJ1-1; D unclear. V shed 4 bases and J shed 4 bases, with 10 bases lying between them. The CDR3 totals 12 residues. In germline, CDR1 is GTSNPN, CDR2 SVGIG (reference sequence).